Shown below are 4 T cell receptor beta chains from a single sample sequenced in a study of cytomegalovirus exposure and HLA in healthy donors. The PCR was carried out with 60 Vbeta primers and 13 Jbeta primers. Sequenced by immunoSEQ multiplex PCR; TCRdb stores in-frame clones only, minus some. The table records about 140,000 clones, around 80% of them present only once. Sequenced input: PBMCs. The receptors were gathered from a man aged 35 to 55 in good health and CMV-seropositive.

The chain employs TRBV27 and TRBJ2-7; the D gene is possibly TRBD2 (5 bases). The CDR3 is made up of 12 amino acids. V was clipped by 3 bases and J by 12 bases, with 15 bases between them. CDR1 is MNHEY and CDR2 is SMNVEV in the germline V gene (reference sequence). In DNA form, the CDR3 reads TGTGCCAGCAGTTTCCGGGATACTCCTATGTACTTC. Amino acid sequence: CASSFRDTPMYF.

The chain links TRBV25-1 to TRBJ2-3; 14 bases line up with TRBD2. Germline CDR1 is MGHDK and CDR2 is SYGVNS. V trimming: 4 bases; J trimming: 5 bases; junction bases outside the gene matches: 5. CDR3 length equals 16 residues. The CDR3 region is CASSGGLAGEGDTQYF. CDR3 sequence (DNA): TGTGCCAGCAGTGGGGGACTAGCGGGAGAAGGAGATACGCAGTATTTT.

Points on this clone: This sample includes further DNA sequences coding for the same CDR3. This chain joins TRBV6-5 and TRBJ1-2; D remains ambiguous. Germline CDR1 reads MNHEY; CDR2 reads SVGAGI. V lost 0 bases to trimming and J lost 0 bases, with 8 bases between them. CDR3 length: 15 residues. Here the CDR3 reads CASSYSRDPNYGYTF. In DNA form, the CDR3 reads TGTGCCAGCAGTTACTCGCGGGATCCTAACTATGGCTACACCTTC.

The CDR3 region has the DNA TGTGCCAGCAGCTTGAGGACGGGAGAACGGAACTATGGCTACACCTTC. This sequence encodes CASSLRTGERNYGYTF. J is TRBJ1-2 and V is TRBV5-6, with D unclear. The V end lost 1 base, the J end lost 2 bases, and 15 bases lay between the germline ends. Germline V lookup: CDR1 SGHDT, CDR2 YYEEEE. The CDR3 has 16 residues.